The clone carrying this TCR beta chain was detected many times. The antigen is not known. Germline V gives CDR1 SGHAT, CDR2 FQNNGV. V shed 5 bases, J shed 7 bases, and the junction held 1 base outside the gene matches. This CDR3 is built from 11 residues. The sample is drawn from a study of metastatic and nonmetastatic thyroid tumors. Study background: Repertoire data that came from the blood and tumor or nodule tissue of malignant and benign thyroid patients were compared.

Whole-study results and caveats: The study reportedly found significantly higher TCR beta diversity in malignant thyroid tumors than benign nodules, in blood and tumor.

Original handling: The study's classifier, a distant-metastasis tool for papillary thyroid cancer, was built using CDR3 differences across clinicopathological groups. TCRdb reassembled clones from the PCR reads with MiXCR. Here the V and J calls rest on TCRdb's processing, not on the authors' analysis. The sample records 20,000 to 25,000 clones, 20% to 25% being singletons. Thyroid surgery was performed in patients who had received no treatment beforehand. This sequence originates from a female donor with papillary thyroid cancer or a benign thyroid nodule (not recorded which). Some clones in this sample may be carry-over from other donors' samples. The sample was tumor tissue. The J gene is TRBJ1-1, the V gene TRBV11-2, with 7 bases fitting TRBD1. The CDR3 DNA reads as TGTGCCAGCAGCAGACAGGGTGAAGCTTTCTTT. Its protein is CASSRQGEAFF.